A selection of T cell receptor beta chains follows, all from one sample in a study of blood T cells in healthy people across ages. TCRdb independently ran MiXCR on the 5' RACE reads; one entry per CDR3 protein. This table holds more than 650,000 distinct CDR3 sequences, about 55% found once. The sample comprised blood. The receptors shown here come from a man older than 75 in good health. Each CDR3 is given with its conserved first and last residue. The D gene is left open where the match is weak. Size is omitted from some rows. Given values are once, few, many or a class for expanded clones.

abundance: -
j_gene: TRBJ2-5
d_gene: -
v_gene: TRBV3-1
CDR3nt: TGTGCCAGCAGCCATGGGGGTCACCAAGAGACCCAGTACTTC
CDR3aa: CASSHGGHQETQYF

abundance: many
j_gene: TRBJ2-1
d_gene: TRBD2
v_gene: TRBV29-1
CDR3nt: TGCAGCGTTGGGGGAGGGACTAGCTCCTACAATGAGCAGTTCTTC
CDR3aa: CSVGGGTSSYNEQFF

abundance: -
j_gene: TRBJ2-5
d_gene: -
v_gene: TRBV12-3/TRBV12-4
CDR3nt: TGTGCCAGCAGTCCAAGACAAACGGGCGTGCAGTACTTC
CDR3aa: CASSPRQTGVQYF

abundance: few
j_gene: TRBJ2-7
d_gene: TRBD2
v_gene: TRBV3-1
CDR3nt: TGTGCCAGCAGCCAAGGAAGCGGGAAGACGTACGAGCAGTACTTC
CDR3aa: CASSQGSGKTYEQYF

abundance: few
j_gene: TRBJ2-7
d_gene: -
v_gene: TRBV20-1
CDR3nt: TGCAGTGCTTCCGGGGGATACGAGCAGTACTTC
CDR3aa: CSASGGYEQYF

abundance: -
j_gene: TRBJ2-1
d_gene: -
v_gene: TRBV15
CDR3nt: TGTGCCACCAGCAGAGATGGTACCCTCAATGAGCAGTTCTTC
CDR3aa: CATSRDGTLNEQFF

abundance: -
j_gene: TRBJ2-1
d_gene: -
v_gene: TRBV20-1
CDR3nt: TGCAGTGCTAGAGCCCTAGAAACCTACAATGAGCAGTTCTTC
CDR3aa: CSARALETYNEQFF

abundance: -
j_gene: TRBJ2-5
d_gene: -
v_gene: TRBV24-1
CDR3nt: TGTGCCACCAGTGACCGAACAGGGTGGAGGGAGACCCAGTACTTC
CDR3aa: CATSDRTGWRETQYF

abundance: -
j_gene: TRBJ2-1
d_gene: -
v_gene: TRBV6-6
CDR3nt: TGTGCCAGCCGCTCTGGTGCGGTGGGGAATGAGCAGTTCTTC
CDR3aa: CASRSGAVGNEQFF

abundance: -
j_gene: TRBJ2-7
d_gene: -
v_gene: TRBV7-6
CDR3nt: TGTGCCAGCAGCTTATTTTTTATGGGCGCGCCGAATGGCTACGAGCAGTACTTC
CDR3aa: CASSLFFMGAPNGYEQYF

abundance: -
j_gene: TRBJ2-5
d_gene: TRBD2
v_gene: TRBV20-1
CDR3nt: TGCAGTGCTAGTTTGGGGGGGGAGCAGTACTTC
CDR3aa: CSASLGGEQYF

abundance: -
j_gene: TRBJ2-1
d_gene: TRBD1
v_gene: TRBV20-1
CDR3nt: TGCAGTGCGAACGACAGGGGGTTTGAGCAGTTCTTC
CDR3aa: CSANDRGFEQFF

abundance: many
j_gene: TRBJ2-3
d_gene: -
v_gene: TRBV7-3
CDR3nt: TGTGCCAGCAGCTTGAGAGGAGGGGTAGATACGCAGTATTTT
CDR3aa: CASSLRGGVDTQYF

abundance: few
j_gene: TRBJ2-7
d_gene: TRBD1
v_gene: TRBV18
CDR3nt: TGTGCCAGCTCACGTGGTCTAGGGCAGGGGGCTTCCTACGAGCAGTACTTC
CDR3aa: CASSRGLGQGASYEQYF

abundance: -
j_gene: TRBJ2-1
d_gene: -
v_gene: TRBV7-8
CDR3nt: TGTGCCAGCAGCTTAGCTGGTCAGGGGCCTGAGCAGTTCTTC
CDR3aa: CASSLAGQGPEQFF

abundance: -
j_gene: TRBJ2-6
d_gene: -
v_gene: TRBV6-1
CDR3nt: TGTGCCAGCAGTACCCCGGGACGGAACTCTGGGGCCAACGTCCTGACTTTC
CDR3aa: CASSTPGRNSGANVLTF

abundance: -
j_gene: TRBJ1-2
d_gene: TRBD1
v_gene: TRBV6-5
CDR3nt: TGTGCCAGCAGTTACTGGCCACAGGGGGCGCAAGGCTCTGGCTACACCTTC
CDR3aa: CASSYWPQGAQGSGYTF

abundance: few
j_gene: TRBJ2-1
d_gene: TRBD2
v_gene: TRBV6-4
CDR3nt: TGTGCCAGCAGTGCTAGCGGGGAGCCCTACAATGAGCAGTTCTTC
CDR3aa: CASSASGEPYNEQFF

abundance: few
j_gene: TRBJ2-7
d_gene: TRBD1
v_gene: TRBV20-1
CDR3nt: TGCAGTGCTAGAGATCGGGTAGGGACAGGGGGAGCCTACGAGCAGTACTTC
CDR3aa: CSARDRVGTGGAYEQYF

abundance: few
j_gene: TRBJ2-7
d_gene: -
v_gene: TRBV24-1
CDR3nt: TGTGCCACCAGTGACCACAGGAGCCCCTACGAGCAGTACTTC
CDR3aa: CATSDHRSPYEQYF

abundance: -
j_gene: TRBJ1-2
d_gene: TRBD1
v_gene: TRBV27
CDR3nt: TGTGCCAGCCACCCGGGACAGGGACGCTTTGAGGGCTACACCTTC
CDR3aa: CASHPGQGRFEGYTF

abundance: -
j_gene: TRBJ2-1
d_gene: TRBD2
v_gene: TRBV5-1
CDR3nt: TGCGCCAGCAGGATTAGCGGGACGTCCTACAATGAGCAGTTCTTC
CDR3aa: CASRISGTSYNEQFF

abundance: few
j_gene: TRBJ1-1
d_gene: -
v_gene: TRBV25-1
CDR3nt: TGTGCCAGCAGTGTTCAGGGGTGGAACACTGAAGCTTTCTTT
CDR3aa: CASSVQGWNTEAFF

abundance: -
j_gene: TRBJ2-2
d_gene: TRBD2
v_gene: TRBV11-1
CDR3nt: TGTGCCAGCAGCCCCGCTAGCGGGAGACGGATCACCGGGGAGCTGTTTTTT
CDR3aa: CASSPASGRRITGELFF

abundance: -
j_gene: TRBJ2-3
d_gene: TRBD2
v_gene: TRBV12-3/TRBV12-4
CDR3nt: TGTGCCAGCACCCTGGGGGGGTACGCGTATTTT
CDR3aa: CASTLGGYAYF

abundance: -
j_gene: TRBJ2-7
d_gene: -
v_gene: TRBV7-6
CDR3nt: TGTGCCAGCAGCGGGTCGACTATAAACAATGAGCAGTACTTC
CDR3aa: CASSGSTINNEQYF

abundance: -
j_gene: TRBJ2-7
d_gene: -
v_gene: TRBV6-2/TRBV6-3
CDR3nt: TGTGCCAGCAGTTTCCCGGGACGAATCTCCTACGAGCAGTACTTC
CDR3aa: CASSFPGRISYEQYF

abundance: few
j_gene: TRBJ1-2
d_gene: -
v_gene: TRBV27
CDR3nt: TGTGCCAGCAGTTTATCGGGGGGGTCGCGGGGCTACACCTTC
CDR3aa: CASSLSGGSRGYTF

abundance: few
j_gene: TRBJ1-2
d_gene: -
v_gene: TRBV6-5
CDR3nt: TGTGCCAGCAGTTCCCACAGGGTACAGTATGGCTACACCTTC
CDR3aa: CASSSHRVQYGYTF

abundance: -
j_gene: TRBJ2-5
d_gene: -
v_gene: TRBV5-1
CDR3nt: TGCGCCAGCAGCTCGGGGGTGTTTGGGACCCAGTACTTC
CDR3aa: CASSSGVFGTQYF

abundance: -
j_gene: TRBJ2-1
d_gene: TRBD2
v_gene: TRBV5-1
CDR3nt: TGCGCCAGCAGCTTCCTAGCGGGAGCGTTTGATGAGCAGTTCTTC
CDR3aa: CASSFLAGAFDEQFF

abundance: few
j_gene: TRBJ2-5
d_gene: -
v_gene: TRBV5-1
CDR3nt: TGTGCCAGCAGTTTTAGGAGGCAAGAGACCCAGTACTTC
CDR3aa: CASSFRRQETQYF

abundance: -
j_gene: TRBJ2-1
d_gene: TRBD2
v_gene: TRBV19
CDR3nt: TGTGCCAGTAGTTCGCGGACTAGTCAGGGATCCGATGAGCAGTTCTTC
CDR3aa: CASSSRTSQGSDEQFF

abundance: -
j_gene: TRBJ1-5
d_gene: TRBD1
v_gene: TRBV6-1
CDR3nt: TGTGCCAGCAGTGGAGACAGGGCTAACAATCAGCCCCAGCATTTT
CDR3aa: CASSGDRANNQPQHF

abundance: -
j_gene: TRBJ2-5
d_gene: TRBD1
v_gene: TRBV7-9
CDR3nt: TGTGCCAGCAACTCGGACAGGGGGCCCCGAGAGACCCAGTACTTC
CDR3aa: CASNSDRGPRETQYF

abundance: few
j_gene: TRBJ2-4
d_gene: -
v_gene: TRBV6-5
CDR3nt: TGTGCCAGCACTCCCAGCGGTTCCAAAAACATTCAGTACTTC
CDR3aa: CASTPSGSKNIQYF

abundance: few
j_gene: TRBJ2-3
d_gene: -
v_gene: TRBV18
CDR3nt: TGTGCCAGCTCACCACGCATGACAGATACGCAGTATTTT
CDR3aa: CASSPRMTDTQYF

abundance: few
j_gene: TRBJ2-7
d_gene: -
v_gene: TRBV27
CDR3nt: TGTGCCGGCAGTTTCTCAGGGGACGAGCAGTACTTC
CDR3aa: CAGSFSGDEQYF

abundance: -
j_gene: TRBJ2-5
d_gene: TRBD2
v_gene: TRBV7-8
CDR3nt: TGTGCCAGCAGCTCGGGGGGGCCCTCCGCGGGGACCCAGTACTTC
CDR3aa: CASSSGGPSAGTQYF

abundance: -
j_gene: TRBJ2-7
d_gene: -
v_gene: TRBV20-1
CDR3nt: TGCAGTGCTCCCAAGACTAGTAGAGACGAGCAGTACTTC
CDR3aa: CSAPKTSRDEQYF

abundance: -
j_gene: TRBJ2-3
d_gene: -
v_gene: TRBV6-5
CDR3nt: TGTGCCAGCAGCCCTGGCCCGGGGCACAGATACGCGTATTTT
CDR3aa: CASSPGPGHRYAYF

abundance: -
j_gene: TRBJ2-1
d_gene: TRBD2
v_gene: TRBV20-1
CDR3nt: TGCAGTGCTAGCGACCCCCGGACTAGCGGGAGGGGGGTGAATGAGCAGTTCTTC
CDR3aa: CSASDPRTSGRGVNEQFF

abundance: few
j_gene: TRBJ2-1
d_gene: -
v_gene: TRBV5-1
CDR3nt: TGCGCCAGCAGCAAGGGACCTCGGAATGAGCAGTTCTTC
CDR3aa: CASSKGPRNEQFF

abundance: -
j_gene: TRBJ2-1
d_gene: TRBD2
v_gene: TRBV10-2
CDR3nt: TGCGCCAGTACCGGGACTAGCACAAACAATGAGCAGTTCTTC
CDR3aa: CASTGTSTNNEQFF